The 24 T cell receptor beta chains below come from one sample, sequenced in a study of Graves' ophthalmopathy and Graves' hyperthyroidism. Amplification from RNA transcripts yielded the TCR beta CDR3 regions. First-round RT-PCR with HTBI primers preceded a second-round multiplex PCR. TCRdb fed the multiplex PCR reads into MiXCR, producing one record per CDR3 protein. This sample has 660,000 or so distinct CDR3 sequences, with roughly 41% found just once. Sequencing was carried out using peripheral blood. These receptors were obtained from an adult man with Graves' ophthalmopathy.

In this sample, this clonotype turned up many times. The chain uses TRBV7-9 and TRBJ1-2, with D hard to call. CDR1 and CDR2 from the germline V gene are SEHNR and FQNEAQ (reference sequence). The CDR3 runs to 14 residues. V was shortened by 1 base and J by 2 bases, with 8 bases between the two germline ends. Written as DNA, the CDR3 is TGTGCCAGCAGCTTAGTATCAGCGAACTATGGCTACACCTTC. Residues: CASSLVSANYGYTF.

The V and J genes are TRBV5-1 and TRBJ2-3, with TRBD2 identical over 10 bases. CDR3 length: 17 amino acids. Germline trimming cut 0 bases from V and 3 bases from J; bases unmatched to any gene: 7. Germline lookup yields CDR1 SGHRS and CDR2 YFSETQ. DNA for the CDR3: TGCGCCAGCAGCTTGGGGCGAGCGGGAGGGCCTACAGATACGCAGTATTTT. Its protein product is CASSLGRAGGPTDTQYF.

The chain is built from TRBV3-1 and TRBJ1-2, with D possibly matching TRBD1 (5 bases). V dropped 1 base and J dropped 10 bases, with 13 bases sitting between them. Looked up from germline, CDR1 is LGHDT and CDR2 is YNNKEL (reference sequence). The CDR3 covers 13 residues. Here the CDR3 DNA reads TGTGCCAGCAGCCAAGGTAGGGACCGAGACTACACCTTC. Its protein is CASSQGRDRDYTF. Full variable domain (remainder filled in from reference TRBV3-1 and TRBJ1-2): DTAVSQTPKYLVTQMGNDKSIKCEQNLGHDTMYWYKQDSKKFLKIMFSYNNKELIINETVPNRFSPKSPDKAHLNLHINSLELGDSAVYFCASSQGRDRDYTFGSGTRLTVV.

Only a few counts were recorded for this clonotype. This chain uses TRBV7-9 with TRBJ1-3; D remains ambiguous. Germline CDR1 reads SEHNR; CDR2 reads FQNEAQ (reference sequence). The CDR3 covers 14 residues. V lost 4 bases, J lost 0 bases, and 7 bases lay in between. CDR3 in amino acids: CASSYSASGNTIYF. The CDR3 coding sequence is TGTGCCAGCAGCTACAGCGCCTCTGGAAACACCATATATTTT.

The chain links TRBV10-3 to TRBJ2-5; the D gene is possibly TRBD1 (6 bases). The germline CDR1 and CDR2 sequences are ENHRY and SYGVKD. Deletions cut 0 bases from V and 3 bases from J, with 14 bases between. This CDR3 is 16 amino acids long. CDR3 amino acids: CAISESDWGPKETQYF. CDR3 nucleotide sequence: TGTGCCATCAGTGAGTCGGACTGGGGGCCGAAAGAGACCCAGTACTTC.

This clonotype appeared a single time. This sequence may be a read error, since a much larger clone differs from it by one base. The V gene is TRBV7-3, the J gene TRBJ1-1, with D hard to call. Germline V gives CDR1 SGHTA, CDR2 FQGTGA. The CDR3 totals 15 residues. CDR3 coding DNA: TGCGCCAGCAGCTTGGCCGGAGTGAAGAACACTGAAGCTTCCTTT. Residues: CASSLAGVKNTEASF.

The rearrangement links TRBV7-9 to TRBJ1-6; D not resolved. Germline V lookup: CDR1 SEHNR, CDR2 FQNEAQ (reference sequence). Deletions cut 0 bases from V and 5 bases from J, with 14 bases between. The CDR3 is 17 residues long. The CDR3 nucleotides are TGTGCCAGCAGCTTAGCTACCGGGGTGAGTAATAATTCACCCCTCCACTTT. As protein: CASSLATGVSNNSPLHF. Full variable domain (outside the CDR3, taken from reference TRBV7-9 and TRBJ1-6): DTGVSQNPRHKITKRGQNVTFRCDPISEHNRLYWYRQTLGQGPEFLTYFQNEAQLEKSRLLSDRFSAERPKGSFSTLEIQRTEQGDSAMYLCASSLATGVSNNSPLHFGNGTRLTVT.

This clonotype was detected ten times or more. The rearrangement links TRBV12-3 or TRBV12-4 to TRBJ1-1; D ambiguous. The CDR3 totals 14 residues. Trimming took off 6 bases at V and 1 base at J, with 12 bases between the two ends. CDR3 amino acids: CASSLWRQNTEAFF. DNA for the CDR3: TGTGCCAGCAGCCTATGGCGACAGAACACTGAAGCTTTCTTT.

This chain links TRBV7-9 with TRBJ2-2; 12 bases fit TRBD2. The ends lost 3 bases at V and 1 base at J; junction bases unmatched: 9. Germline V gene lookup returns CDR1 SEHNR and CDR2 FQNEAQ (reference sequence). The CDR3 sequence is 19 residues long. The CDR3, as DNA: TGTGCCAGCAGCTTTATTGGGACTAGCGGGCCTAAGAACACCGGGGAGCTGTTTTTT. This sequence encodes CASSFIGTSGPKNTGELFF. Filled out from reference TRBV7-9 and TRBJ2-2, the complete variable domain reads DTGVSQNPRHKITKRGQNVTFRCDPISEHNRLYWYRQTLGQGPEFLTYFQNEAQLEKSRLLSDRFSAERPKGSFSTLEIQRTEQGDSAMYLCASSFIGTSGPKNTGELFFGEGSRLTVL.

The chain couples TRBV24-1 to TRBJ2-3; 8 bases line up with TRBD1. V trimming: 4 bases; J trimming: 2 bases; junction bases outside the gene matches: 4. From germline, CDR1 is KGHDR and CDR2 SFDVKD. This CDR3 contains 15 residues. CDR3 region: CATSEGTGPTDTQYF. CDR3 bases: TGTGCCACCAGTGAGGGGACAGGCCCCACAGATACGCAGTATTTT.

The table lists this clonotype with a few counts. V gene TRBV30 combines with J gene TRBJ2-7; 9 bases fit TRBD1. This CDR3 comprises 16 residues. Germline CDR1 and CDR2: GTSNPN and SVGIG (reference sequence). V trimming: 2 bases; J trimming: 3 bases; junction bases outside the gene matches: 11. The CDR3 here is CAWSRITGGIIYEQYF. Written as DNA, the CDR3 is TGTGCCTGGAGTCGTATCACAGGGGGCATAATCTACGAGCAGTACTTC.

The chain has TRBV29-1 and TRBJ2-5, with D possibly matching TRBD1 (5 bases). The V end was cut by 7 bases, the J end by 4 bases, with 13 bases between. The CDR3 length is 12 residues. From germline, CDR1 is SQVTM and CDR2 ANQGSEA. The CDR3, as DNA: TGCAGCGGGGGCCCGGGCGGAGAGACCCAGTACTTC. It specifies CSGGPGGETQYF.

This chain links TRBV19 with TRBJ1-5; D might be TRBD1 (6 bases). CDR1 is LNHDA and CDR2 is SQIVND in the germline V gene (reference sequence). The V end was cut by 6 bases, the J end by 7 bases, with 19 bases between. CDR3 length: 15 residues. CDR3 coding DNA: TGTGCCAGTAGCCCGGACAGACTGGGAAAACAGCCCCAGCATTTT. It codes for CASSPDRLGKQPQHF. Complete variable domain (other parts from reference TRBV19 and TRBJ1-5): DGGITQSPKYLFRKEGQNVTLSCEQNLNHDAMYWYRQDPGQGLRLIYYSQIVNDFQKGDIAEGYSVSREKKESFPLTVTSAQKNPTAFYLCASSPDRLGKQPQHFGDGTRLSIL.

This clonotype was seen at least ten times. The chain couples TRBV6-5 to TRBJ1-4; D call uncertain. The CDR3 extends over 15 amino acids. With 4 bases removed from V and 11 bases from J, the gap between germline ends came to 20 bases. Looked up from germline, CDR1 is MNHEY and CDR2 is SVGAGI. In DNA, the CDR3 is TGTGCCAGCAGTTCTGAGTGGAGGAAGGACGGGAAACTGTTTTTT. Translating gives CASSSEWRKDGKLFF.

Ten or more counts support this clonotype. The V and J genes are TRBV7-9 and TRBJ1-1; D gene ambiguous. The germline gives CDR1 SEHNR, CDR2 FQNEAQ (reference sequence). The CDR3 spans 13 residues. V was cut by 8 bases and J by 4 bases, with 14 bases left in between. CDR3 loop: CASLERAVTEAFF. The CDR3 DNA follows: TGTGCCAGCTTGGAAAGGGCCGTCACTGAAGCTTTCTTT.

With regard to this clonotype: It may be a read error: a sequence one base away is much more abundant. The DNA of the CDR3 is TGCAGTGCCAGCACTAGCAATCAGCCCCAGCGTTTT. As protein: CSASTSNQPQRF. The J gene is TRBJ1-5, the V gene TRBV20-1; D gene ambiguous. Germline CDR1 reads DFQATT; CDR2 reads SNEGSKA (reference sequence). CDR3 length equals 12 residues.

This chain connects TRBV15 to TRBJ1-3; D may be TRBD1 (5 bases). Trimming took off 3 bases at V and 4 bases at J, with 10 bases between the two ends. The germline V gene encodes CDR1 LNHNV and CDR2 YYDKDF (reference sequence). This CDR3 has 14 amino acids. In nucleotides, the CDR3 is TGTGCCACCAGCAGCAGGGAGACGGGAAACACCATATATTTT. Translated: CATSSRETGNTIYF.

The rearrangement links TRBV11-3 to TRBJ2-7, with TRBD1 identical over 8 bases. The J call may be mistaken, given a closer DNA end match to TRBJ2-1. The CDR3 totals 14 residues. CDR1 and CDR2 from the germline V gene are SGHNT and YENEEA. The CDR3 DNA sequence: TGTGCCAGCAGCGGGACAGGAGGAACGGTTGAGCAGTTCTTC. It translates to CASSGTGGTVEQFF.

This clonotype came up a few times. Written as DNA, the CDR3 is TGTGCCTGGAGGGGTGGATTGAACACTGAAGCTTTCTTT. It is translated as CAWRGGLNTEAFF. The chain links TRBV7-8 to TRBJ1-1; possible D gene TRBD1, 5 bases. V was clipped by 11 bases and J by 0 bases, with 13 bases between them. Germline V CDR1 and CDR2: SGHVS, FQNEAQ. The CDR3 has 13 residues.

This chain connects TRBV7-9 to TRBJ2-5; 8 bases are a match to TRBD1. CDR3 length: 18 amino acids. Trimming at V came to 2 bases and at J to 5 bases, leaving 16 bases not matched to a gene. The germline gives CDR1 SEHNR, CDR2 FQNEAQ (reference sequence). The CDR3 sequence: CASSLTQGAGIPGETQYF. CDR3 nucleotide sequence: TGTGCCAGCAGCTTAACTCAGGGGGCCGGAATACCCGGGGAGACCCAGTACTTC.

This clonotype was seen just once. A read error is possible here, since a much larger clone lies one base away. This chain connects TRBV7-9 to TRBJ1-2; possible D gene TRBD1, 6 bases. The germline V gene encodes CDR1 SEHNR and CDR2 FQNEAQ (reference sequence). This CDR3 spans 12 amino acids. V lost 4 bases and J 8 bases, leaving 11 bases between the germline ends. The CDR3 spells CASSSYREGYTF. CDR3 nucleotide sequence: TGTGCCAGCAGCTCCTACAGGGAGGGCTACACCTTC.

At least ten counts were recorded for this clonotype. The chain recombines TRBV7-2 with TRBJ2-5; D uncertain. Germline V gives CDR1 SGHTA, CDR2 FQGNSA. Trimming left V 2 bases short and J 2 bases short, with 9 bases between. There are 14 residues in the CDR3. As DNA, the CDR3 is TGTGCCAGCAGCTTAAACACTGGTCAAGAGACCCAGTACTTC. This codes for CASSLNTGQETQYF. Full variable domain (outside the CDR3, taken from reference TRBV7-2 and TRBJ2-5): GAGVSQSPSNKVTEKGKDVELRCDPISGHTALYWYRQSLGQGLEFLIYFQGNSAPDKSGLPSDRFSAERTGGSVSTLTIQRTQQEDSAVYLCASSLNTGQETQYFGPGTRLLVL.

The gene calls are TRBV19 and TRBJ1-5, with 10 bases fitting TRBD1. Germline assignment: CDR1 LNHDA and CDR2 SQIVND (reference sequence). The CDR3 spans 14 residues. V gave up 8 bases and J gave up 6 bases; unmatched junction bases: 7. The CDR3 nucleotides read TGTGCCAGTGGACCGGGACAGGGGCTTCAGCCCCAGCATTTT. The encoded protein is CASGPGQGLQPQHF.

This chain links TRBV7-8 with TRBJ2-1; the D gene is possibly TRBD2 (6 bases). V lost 5 bases and J 6 bases, leaving 17 bases between the germline ends. CDR3 size: 15 residues. CDR1 is SGHVS and CDR2 is FQNEAQ in the germline V gene. CDR3 sequence reads: CASSTQPGTGNEQFF. CDR3 nucleotides: TGTGCCAGCAGCACTCAACCTGGGACTGGCAATGAGCAGTTCTTC.